There are many counts of the clone carrying this T cell receptor gamma chain. TCRdb repeated clone calling on the multiplex PCR reads with CATT. This table holds tens of thousands of gamma-chain clones, under 3% found once. Trimming at V came to 5 bases and at J to 0 bases, leaving 12 bases not matched to a gene. CDR3 length: 17 amino acids. Germline values: CDR1 EGSTGY, CDR2 YDSYTSSV. This entry belongs to a study of γδ T cells in repeated Plasmodium falciparum infection. Study-level information: Malian children with intense seasonal malaria exposure were compared with matched Australian children.

Flow sorting of PBMC yielded separate Vgamma9/Vdelta2+ and Vdelta2-negative gammadelta T cell populations for bulk repertoire analysis. Source material: gamma-delta T cells from blood. The TCR was taken from a pool of human donors (malaria-infected and uninfected, not separated). The chain has TRGV4 and TRGJP1. DNA for the CDR3: TGTGCCACCTGGGGCATGACCGGCTATACCACTGGTTGGTTCAAGATATTT. Protein: CATWGMTGYTTGWFKIF.